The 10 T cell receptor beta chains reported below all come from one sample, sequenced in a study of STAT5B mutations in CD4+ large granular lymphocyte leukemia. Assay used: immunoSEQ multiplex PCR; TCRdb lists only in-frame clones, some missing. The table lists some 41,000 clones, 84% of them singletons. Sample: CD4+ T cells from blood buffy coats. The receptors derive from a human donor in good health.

Written as DNA, the CDR3 is TGTGCCAGTAGTATAAGGGGGCTGGATACGCAGTATTTT. Residues: CASSIRGLDTQYF. The rearrangement links TRBV19 to TRBJ2-3, with 7 bases identical to TRBD1. Germline V lookup: CDR1 LNHDA, CDR2 SQIVND (reference sequence). After removal of 2 bases from V and 6 bases from J, the junction contained 2 bases not matched to a gene. This CDR3 region has 13 residues.

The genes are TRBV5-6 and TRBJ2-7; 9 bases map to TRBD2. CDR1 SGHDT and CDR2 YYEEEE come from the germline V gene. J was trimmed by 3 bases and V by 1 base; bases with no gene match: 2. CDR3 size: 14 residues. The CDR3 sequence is CASSLSAGGYEQYF. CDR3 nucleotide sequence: TGTGCCAGCAGCTTGTCAGCGGGAGGCTACGAGCAGTACTTC.

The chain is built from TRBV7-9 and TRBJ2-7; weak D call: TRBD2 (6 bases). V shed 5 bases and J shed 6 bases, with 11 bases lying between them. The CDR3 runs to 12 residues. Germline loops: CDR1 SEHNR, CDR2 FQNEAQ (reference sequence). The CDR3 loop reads CASSQTSFEQYF. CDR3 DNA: TGTGCCAGCAGCCAGACTAGTTTCGAGCAGTACTTC.

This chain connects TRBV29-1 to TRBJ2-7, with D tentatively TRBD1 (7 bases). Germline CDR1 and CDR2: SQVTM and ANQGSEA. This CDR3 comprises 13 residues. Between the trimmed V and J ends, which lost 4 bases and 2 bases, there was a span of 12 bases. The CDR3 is CSVGAGGTYEQYF. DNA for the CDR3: TGCAGCGTTGGGGCAGGGGGGACCTACGAGCAGTACTTC.

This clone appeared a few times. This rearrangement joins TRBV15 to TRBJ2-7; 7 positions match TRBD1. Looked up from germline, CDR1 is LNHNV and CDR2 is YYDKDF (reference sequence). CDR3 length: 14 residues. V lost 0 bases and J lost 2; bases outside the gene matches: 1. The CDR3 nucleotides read TGTGCCACCAGCAGAGAGCAGGGGGCCTACGAGCAGTACTTC. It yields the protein CATSREQGAYEQYF.

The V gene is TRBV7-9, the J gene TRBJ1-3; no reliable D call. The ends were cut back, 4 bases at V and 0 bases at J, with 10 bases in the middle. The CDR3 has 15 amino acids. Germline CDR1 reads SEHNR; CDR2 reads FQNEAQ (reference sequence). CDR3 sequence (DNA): TGTGCCAGCAGCTCCGAGGTCTTCTCTGGAAACACCATATATTTT. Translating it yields CASSSEVFSGNTIYF.

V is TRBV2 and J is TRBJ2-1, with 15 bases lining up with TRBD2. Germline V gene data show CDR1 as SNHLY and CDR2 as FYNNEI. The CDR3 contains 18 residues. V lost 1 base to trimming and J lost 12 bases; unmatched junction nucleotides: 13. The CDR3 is CASSEVGTSGRPPGRQFF. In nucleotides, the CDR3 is TGTGCCAGCAGTGAAGTTGGGACTAGCGGGAGGCCCCCCGGGAGGCAGTTCTTC.

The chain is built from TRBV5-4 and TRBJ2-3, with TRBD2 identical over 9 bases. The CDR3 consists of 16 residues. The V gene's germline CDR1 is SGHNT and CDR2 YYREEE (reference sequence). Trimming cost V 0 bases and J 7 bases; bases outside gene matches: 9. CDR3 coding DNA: TGTGCCAGCAGCTTGGCCATGGCTAGCGGGGTACATACGCAGTATTTT. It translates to CASSLAMASGVHTQYF.

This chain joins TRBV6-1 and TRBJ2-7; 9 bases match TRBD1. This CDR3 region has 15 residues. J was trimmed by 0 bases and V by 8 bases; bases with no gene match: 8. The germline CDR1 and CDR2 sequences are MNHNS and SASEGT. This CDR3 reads CASGQGILSSYEQYF. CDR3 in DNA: TGTGCCAGCGGACAGGGGATTTTGAGCTCCTACGAGCAGTACTTC.

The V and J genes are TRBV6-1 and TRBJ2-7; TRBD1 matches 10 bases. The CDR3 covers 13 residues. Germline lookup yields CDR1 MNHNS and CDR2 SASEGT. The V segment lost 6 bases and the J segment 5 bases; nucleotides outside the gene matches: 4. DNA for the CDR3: TGTGCCAGCAGCGGACAGGGGGTCCACGAGCAGTACTTC. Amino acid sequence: CASSGQGVHEQYF.